This T cell receptor beta chain stems from a study of T cell responses to AZD1222 COVID-19 vaccine. About the study: Second doses that came at about 4 or about 12 weeks were put together.

Libraries were prepared by immunoSEQ multiplex PCR; TCRdb keeps only in-frame clonotypes and omits some of them. Of over 150,000 clones in the sample, approximately 92% were seen once. The V end lost 2 bases, the J end lost 5 bases, and 16 bases lay between the germline ends. Germline V CDR1 and CDR2: SGHTA, FQGNSA. This CDR3 has 16 amino acids. The specimen was peripheral blood, collected on day 0 of AZD1222 vaccination. The receptor was derived from an adult in good health. This chain links TRBV7-2 with TRBJ1-3; possibly TRBD1 for D (6 bases). This CDR3 reads CASSLTGQSVRNTIYF. DNA for the CDR3: TGTGCCAGCAGCTTAACAGGGCAAAGCGTTAGAAACACCATATATTTT. The full variable domain, completed using reference TRBV7-2 and TRBJ1-3, is GAGVSQSPSNKVTEKGKDVELRCDPISGHTALYWYRQSLGQGLEFLIYFQGNSAPDKSGLPSDRFSAERTGGSVSTLTIQRTQQEDSAVYLCASSLTGQSVRNTIYFGEGSWLTVV.